The clone carrying this T cell receptor beta chain appeared a single time. V shed 0 bases and J shed 8 bases, with 11 bases lying between them. The germline CDR1 and CDR2 sequences are SGHRS and YFSETQ. The CDR3 length is 13 residues. This sample was taken from a study of control samples from healthy donors and cancer patients. The assay was immunoSEQ multiplex PCR, and TCRdb's table has in-frame clones only and misses some. Of around 110,000 clones listed, about 93% are singletons. The rearrangement joins TRBV5-1 to TRBJ1-1; tentative D call: TRBD1 (5 bases). Input material: blood. The TCR comes from a man aged 30 to 45 in good health. Here the CDR3 DNA reads TGCGCCAGCAGCTTGGCCGAGTGGACAGAAGCTTTCTTT. Translated: CASSLAEWTEAFF.